One T cell receptor beta chain is described in this entry. Trimming left V 4 bases short and J 5 bases short, with 11 bases between. Per germline, CDR1 MNHEY and CDR2 SVGEGT. CDR3 length: 13 residues. This sample stems from a study of control samples from healthy donors and cancer patients. Repertoires were generated with immunoSEQ multiplex PCR, while TCRdb's copy carries only in-frame clones and drops some. Of around 190,000 clones in the sample, approximately 94% were seen once. This sequence joins TRBV6-2 or TRBV6-3 and TRBJ1-1; no definite D call. Sample: blood. The origin of this receptor is a man aged 30 to 39 in good health. The CDR3 bases are TGTGCCAGCAGTTTGGGGTTTAGAACTGAAGCTTTCTTT. It is translated as CASSLGFRTEAFF.